A selection of T cell receptor beta chains follows, all from one sample in a study of CD8 T cells in ankylosing spondylitis. TCRdb recomputed calls from the 5' RACE reads with MiXCR, one row per CDR3 protein. The data hold about 210,000 distinct CDR3 sequences, with about 7% observed a single time. Sample: blood, either unsorted or a sorted T cell fraction (not recorded which). All receptors come from a male donor with ankylosing spondylitis. Both conserved end residues are part of each CDR3. Fields, in order: J gene, V gene, clone size, CDR3 protein. The size entry is marked missing in some rows and otherwise reads once, few, many or a size class.

J: TRBJ2-4
V: TRBV28
size: many
CDR3: CASSLGTGSLEAKNIQYF

J: TRBJ1-2
V: TRBV28
size: many
CDR3: CASSSRGLGKEDGYTF

J: TRBJ2-3
V: TRBV18
size: .
CDR3: CASSPPRGDTQYF

J: TRBJ2-3
V: TRBV10-3
size: many
CDR3: CAISGHSGSSTDTQYF

J: TRBJ2-1
V: TRBV14
size: .
CDR3: CASSQVGGAVSQFF

J: TRBJ1-5
V: TRBV6-2/TRBV6-3
size: few
CDR3: CASSPGQSNQPQHF

J: TRBJ1-5
V: TRBV7-7
size: many
CDR3: CASSPMEGQPQHF

J: TRBJ2-1
V: TRBV7-9
size: many
CDR3: CASSLRTSGTRGPYNEQFF

J: TRBJ1-1
V: TRBV20-1
size: many
CDR3: CSALTETSGTEAFF

J: TRBJ1-1
V: TRBV27
size: many
CDR3: CASSYSGVNEAFF

J: TRBJ2-3
V: TRBV4-3
size: many
CDR3: CASSQDPSGTSGGSTDTQYF

J: TRBJ2-1
V: TRBV20-1
size: .
CDR3: CSARGTVSYNEQFF

J: TRBJ1-1
V: TRBV7-6
size: few
CDR3: CASSSSGALGTEAFF

J: TRBJ1-5
V: TRBV25-1
size: many
CDR3: CASSEWGRGQPQHF

J: TRBJ2-7
V: TRBV20-1
size: many
CDR3: CSARDLLGQAYEQYF

J: TRBJ1-2
V: TRBV5-6
size: .
CDR3: CASSQMDYGYTF

J: TRBJ2-2
V: TRBV6-4
size: many
CDR3: CASKPGEDTGELFF

J: TRBJ2-3
V: TRBV20-1
size: few
CDR3: CSATRTGGAITDTQYF

J: TRBJ1-4
V: TRBV4-2
size: many
CDR3: CASSQEYVVEKLFF

J: TRBJ2-1
V: TRBV12-3/TRBV12-4
size: few
CDR3: CASGFYEQFF

J: TRBJ2-7
V: TRBV12-3/TRBV12-4
size: many
CDR3: CASSLVGFPYEQYF

J: TRBJ2-2
V: TRBV5-1
size: many
CDR3: CASSEFTGTEELFF

J: TRBJ1-5
V: TRBV28
size: many
CDR3: CASSFPTDRGGYSNQPQHF

J: TRBJ2-7
V: TRBV20-1
size: many
CDR3: CSARWGLTMLGSSYEQYF

J: TRBJ2-7
V: TRBV7-7
size: .
CDR3: CASSPIGTSGIYEQYF

J: TRBJ1-4
V: TRBV28
size: many
CDR3: CASSLQGYNEKLFF

J: TRBJ2-1
V: TRBV7-9
size: few
CDR3: CASSLVRRTSSYNEQFF

J: TRBJ2-7
V: TRBV27
size: many
CDR3: CASSLMSAGGRNEQYF

J: TRBJ2-7
V: TRBV4-1
size: many
CDR3: CASSQDPLGAEYEQYF

J: TRBJ1-3
V: TRBV28
size: many
CDR3: CASSLLLQGGNTIYF

J: TRBJ2-2
V: TRBV27
size: many
CDR3: CASGGQGNTGELFF

J: TRBJ2-7
V: TRBV29-1
size: many
CDR3: CSVWGTESSYEQYF

J: TRBJ2-7
V: TRBV6-2/TRBV6-3
size: many
CDR3: CASSPLIGAPREQYF

J: TRBJ1-1
V: TRBV4-3
size: many
CDR3: CASSQRTGRTEAFF

J: TRBJ1-1
V: TRBV25-1
size: many
CDR3: CASSGSREAFF

J: TRBJ2-3
V: TRBV4-3
size: .
CDR3: CASSQGTGGLTDTQYF